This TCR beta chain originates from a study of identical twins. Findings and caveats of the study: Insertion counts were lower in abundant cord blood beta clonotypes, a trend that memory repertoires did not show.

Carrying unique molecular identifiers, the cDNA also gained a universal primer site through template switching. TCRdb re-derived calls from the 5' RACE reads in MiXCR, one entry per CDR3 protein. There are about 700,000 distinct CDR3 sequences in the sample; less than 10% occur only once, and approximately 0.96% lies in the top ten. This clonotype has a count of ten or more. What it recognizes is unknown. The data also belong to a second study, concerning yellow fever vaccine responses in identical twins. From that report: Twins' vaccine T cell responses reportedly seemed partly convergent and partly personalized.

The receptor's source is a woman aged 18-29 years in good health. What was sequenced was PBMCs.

The CDR3 sequence is CASSRRDLKQYF. In DNA, the CDR3 is TGTGCCAGCAGCCGAAGGGACCTTAAGCAGTACTTC. This rearrangement joins TRBV3-1 to TRBJ2-7; either TRBD1 or TRBD2 may fit D (5 bases each). V lost 4 bases and J 8 bases, leaving 12 bases between the germline ends. The CDR3 is 12 residues long. Per germline, CDR1 LGHDT and CDR2 YNNKEL (reference sequence).